This section outlines one T cell receptor (beta chain) sequence together with its context. The antigen is not known. Trimming removed 4 bases at V and 8 bases at J, with 15 bases between. In germline, CDR1 is SGDLS, CDR2 YYNGEE. There are 13 residues in the CDR3. TCRdb passed the reads through MiXCR, listing each CDR3 protein once. The repertoire holds around 240,000 distinct CDR3 sequences, with 22% as singletons. The data derive from a study of T cell repertoires in cytomegalovirus infection. The wider study: Public TCR beta signatures were indicative of both CMV infection and a matching HLA type.

General study results and limits: Cumulated frequencies of public TCR beta families served to identify carriers of CMV plus the relevant HLA. Ex vivo responses were dominated by HLA-C-restricted CMV-specific TCR beta clonotypes.

The chain employs TRBV9 and TRBJ1-1, with a weak D call TRBD1 (5 bases). This sequence was found in a human donor in good health (CMV status not recorded). Some clones in this sample may be carry-over from other donors' samples. The specimen was CD8+ T cells from PBMCs. The CDR3 here is CASSPGAGREAFF. CDR3 in DNA: TGTGCCAGCAGCCCTGGGGCAGGGCGAGAAGCTTTCTTT.